This TCR beta chain originates from a study of CD8+ T cells in alopecia areata. V lost 1 base and J lost 6, with 11 bases in between. In germline, CDR1 is SGHTA, CDR2 FQGNSA. The CDR3 runs 14 residues. Following extraction, RNA underwent reverse transcription to cDNA, which served as the sequencing template. The data were produced by immunoSEQ multiplex PCR, yet TCRdb's version contains in-frame clones alone and is incomplete. The sample carries about 40,000 clones, roughly 89% recorded once. To note about this clone: The antigen is undetermined.

Points from the study as a whole: Alphabeta T cells residing in normal skin are also sequenced in scalp samples.

The treatment is: oral pan-JAK inhibitor, 5-10 mg twice daily. The chain has TRBV7-2 and TRBJ2-3; D gene ambiguous. The source of this sequence is a human donor with alopecia areata. The material was CD8+ T cells sorted from blood, obtained at week 24, from a patient treated with tofacitinib. CDR3 sequence reads: CASSLDPAADTQYF. CDR3 DNA sequence: TGTGCCAGCAGCTTAGATCCGGCAGCGGATACGCAGTATTTT.